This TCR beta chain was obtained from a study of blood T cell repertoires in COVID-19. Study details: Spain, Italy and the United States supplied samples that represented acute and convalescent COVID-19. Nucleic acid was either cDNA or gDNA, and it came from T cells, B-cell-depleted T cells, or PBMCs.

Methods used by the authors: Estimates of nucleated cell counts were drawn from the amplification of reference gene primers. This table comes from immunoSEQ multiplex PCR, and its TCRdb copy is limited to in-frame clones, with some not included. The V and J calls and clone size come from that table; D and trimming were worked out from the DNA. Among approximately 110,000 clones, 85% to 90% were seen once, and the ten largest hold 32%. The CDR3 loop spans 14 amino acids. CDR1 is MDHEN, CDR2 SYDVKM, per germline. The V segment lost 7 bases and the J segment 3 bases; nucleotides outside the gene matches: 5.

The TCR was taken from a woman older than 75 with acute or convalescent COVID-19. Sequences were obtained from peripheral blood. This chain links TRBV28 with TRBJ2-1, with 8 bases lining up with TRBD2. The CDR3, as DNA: TGTGCCAGCAACCTCGGGACTAGCTACAATGAGCAGTTCTTC. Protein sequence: CASNLGTSYNEQFF.